This section outlines one TCR beta chain sequence together with its context. No antigen is known for it. The source of the sample is a study of identical twins. Whole-study results and caveats: Twin pairs' shared out-of-frame alpha sequences were enriched in low generation probability. Researchers caution that invariant MAIT and iNKT cells could partly confound zero-insertion analyses. Conclusions came from cross-sectional statistical analysis, not from following the same donors.

TCRdb reprocessed the 5' RACE reads via MiXCR and lists one record per CDR3 protein. The sample includes about 570,000 distinct CDR3 sequences, 9.6% of them seen just once. Only healthy Caucasians were enrolled as donors. V was shortened by 3 bases and J by 5 bases, with 11 bases between the two germline ends. Looked up from germline, CDR1 is SQVTM and CDR2 is ANQGSEA. There are 13 residues in the CDR3. The same sample was also used in a study of yellow fever vaccine responses in identical twins.

This sequence was found in a woman younger than 35 in good health. The chain carries TRBV29-1 and TRBJ2-4; tentatively, D is TRBD1 or TRBD2 (5 bases each). Input material: PBMCs. CDR3 sequence reads: CSVEGDDQNIQYF. In DNA, the CDR3 is TGCAGCGTTGAGGGGGACGACCAAAACATTCAGTACTTC.